The next 21 T cell receptor beta chains were all read from a single sample in a study of shared clonotypes between healthy human individuals. TCRdb keeps only in-frame clones here, not all; method: immunoSEQ multiplex PCR. The top ten hold more than 0.9% of the sample, which has under 2,000,000 clones, 85% to 95% seen once. CD45RO-negative CD8 cells positively selected for CCR7 made up the naive population, which excluded terminally differentiated effector memory CD45RA+ cells. The sample taken for sequencing was naive CD8+ T cells sorted from blood. The source of these receptors is a man aged 18-30 years in good health.

V is TRBV5-1 and J is TRBJ1-3; D may be TRBD1 (5 bases). The CDR3 spans 14 residues. Between the trimmed V and J ends, which lost 5 bases and 4 bases, there was a span of 13 bases. Germline CDR1 SGHRS, CDR2 YFSETQ. The CDR3 spells CASSLGEFGNTIYF. The CDR3 DNA is TGCGCCAGCAGTTTAGGGGAGTTCGGAAACACCATATATTTT.

This chain connects TRBV27 to TRBJ1-1; D is ambiguous. Germline CDR1 MNHEY, CDR2 SMNVEV (reference sequence). The CDR3 has 11 amino acids. Trimming shortened V by 10 bases and J by 6 bases, and 12 bases separated the two germline ends. The CDR3 DNA reads TGTGCCACCAGGACCGCCTCTGAAGCTTTCTTT. Its translation is CATRTASEAFF.

The count of this clone is one. This chain connects TRBV28 to TRBJ1-5; D may be TRBD1 (5 bases). This CDR3 contains 14 residues. V lost 2 bases and J lost 11, with 16 bases in between. Germline CDR1 and CDR2: MDHEN and SYDVKM. The CDR3 is CASSLAGGGMSQHF. The CDR3 nucleotides are TGTGCCAGCAGTTTAGCGGGCGGGGGTATGTCCCAGCATTTT.

V and J are TRBV11-3 and TRBJ2-3, with D uncertain. The CDR3 contains 13 residues. Germline-derived CDR1 and CDR2 are SGHNT and YENEEA. V lost 6 bases, J lost 0 bases, and 7 bases lay in between. CDR3 nucleotide sequence: TGTGCCAGCAGTGACGGTAGCACAGATACGCAGTATTTT. Translated: CASSDGSTDTQYF.

This clone has a single count. J is TRBJ1-5 and V is TRBV4-3; 12 bases fit TRBD1. V was clipped by 0 bases and J by 9 bases; unmatched bases: 6. This CDR3 has 16 amino acids. The germline V gene encodes CDR1 LGHNA and CDR2 YSLEER. The CDR3 loop reads CASSQDRGTGGMPQHF. The CDR3 bases are TGCGCCAGCAGCCAAGATCGAGGGACAGGGGGCATGCCCCAGCATTTT.

The chain joins TRBV19 to TRBJ2-3; no clear D gene. V lost 1 base and J lost 1, with 6 bases in between. The CDR3 consists of 14 residues. Germline lookup yields CDR1 LNHDA and CDR2 SQIVND (reference sequence). The CDR3 here is CASSIGVRTDTQYF. As DNA, the CDR3 is TGTGCCAGTAGTATAGGGGTCCGCACAGATACGCAGTATTTT.

In its sample, this clone was seen once. The V gene is TRBV5-1, the J gene TRBJ1-1; D remains unclear. The CDR3 has 13 amino acids. Germline CDR1 SGHRS, CDR2 YFSETQ. V was shortened by 0 bases and J by 5 bases, with 8 bases between the two germline ends. For the CDR3, the DNA is TGCGCCAGCAGCTTGGATGGGGTGACTGAAGCTTTCTTT. Translated, it gives CASSLDGVTEAFF.

This rearrangement joins TRBV28 to TRBJ2-7, with D hard to call. Trimming took off 2 bases at V and 2 bases at J, with 13 bases between the two ends. This CDR3 is built from 15 residues. Germline V gene lookup returns CDR1 MDHEN and CDR2 SYDVKM. CDR3 in amino acids: CASSLRPLLAYEQYF. The CDR3 coding sequence is TGTGCCAGCAGTTTAAGGCCCTTATTAGCCTACGAGCAGTACTTC.

The rearrangement joins TRBV25-1 to TRBJ2-7, with no clear D. Trimming cost V 1 base and J 2 bases, with 12 bases left between them. Looked up from germline, CDR1 is MGHDK and CDR2 is SYGVNS. This CDR3 is built from 15 residues. Here the CDR3 DNA reads TGTGCCAGCAGTGAATGGGGATCTGGACCCTACGAGCAGTACTTC. This sequence encodes CASSEWGSGPYEQYF.

The chain joins TRBV10-2 to TRBJ2-3; D could derive from TRBD1 or TRBD2 (5 bases each). In germline, CDR1 is WSHSY, CDR2 SAAADI. CDR3 length: 13 amino acids. V lost 0 bases to trimming and J lost 7 bases, with 8 bases between them. CDR3 loop: CASSESEGNTQYF. In nucleotides, the CDR3 is TGCGCCAGCAGTGAGTCAGAGGGGAATACGCAGTATTTT.

The chain carries TRBV6-6 and TRBJ2-1; D remains unclear. CDR3 length equals 16 residues. CDR1 is MNHNY, CDR2 SVGAGI, per germline (reference sequence). The V and J ends lost 6 bases and 0 bases respectively, with 15 bases between them. CDR3 amino acids: CASSDRHSPSYNEQFF. The CDR3 nucleotides are TGTGCCAGCAGCGATAGACATTCACCCTCCTACAATGAGCAGTTCTTC.

Of note for this clone: Distinct nucleotide sequences in the sample also encode this CDR3. The chain recombines TRBV19 with TRBJ2-7; tentatively, D is TRBD2 (5 bases). CDR3 length: 15 residues. V was shortened by 1 base and J by 0 bases, with 10 bases between the two germline ends. CDR1 LNHDA and CDR2 SQIVND come from the germline V gene (reference sequence). The CDR3 DNA follows: TGTGCCAGTAGTATAGGTCTAGCCGACTCCTACGAGCAGTACTTC. Translated, it gives CASSIGLADSYEQYF. Full variable domain (outside the CDR3, taken from reference TRBV19 and TRBJ2-7): DGGITQSPKYLFRKEGQNVTLSCEQNLNHDAMYWYRQDPGQGLRLIYYSQIVNDFQKGDIAEGYSVSREKKESFPLTVTSAQKNPTAFYLCASSIGLADSYEQYFGPGTRLTVT.

This sequence joins TRBV7-9 and TRBJ2-7; TRBD1 agrees at 7 bases. V gave up 4 bases and J gave up 4 bases; unmatched junction bases: 10. Per the germline V gene, CDR1 is SEHNR and CDR2 is FQNEAQ (reference sequence). The CDR3 extends over 15 amino acids. The CDR3 reads CASSSTGYHQYEQYF. In DNA form, the CDR3 reads TGTGCCAGCAGCTCGACAGGGTACCATCAGTACGAGCAGTACTTC.

The chain couples TRBV7-9 to TRBJ2-5; unclear D gene. V lost 5 bases and J lost 2, with 24 bases in between. Germline V gene lookup returns CDR1 SEHNR and CDR2 FQNEAQ (reference sequence). This CDR3 contains 18 residues. In DNA, the CDR3 is TGTGCCAGCAGCCCCCGACTCGGCACGGGTCTCGAACAAGAGACCCAGTACTTC. Amino acid sequence: CASSPRLGTGLEQETQYF.

The V call is TRBV10-3, the J call TRBJ2-7; 12 bases match TRBD2. The V gene's germline CDR1 is ENHRY and CDR2 SYGVKD. This CDR3 spans 16 amino acids. V shed 4 bases, J shed 0 bases, and the junction held 4 bases outside the gene matches. CDR3 residues: CAISGLAGDYSYEQYF. Written as DNA, the CDR3 is TGTGCCATCAGTGGACTAGCGGGGGACTACTCCTACGAGCAGTACTTC.

The rearrangement links TRBV6-5 to TRBJ1-5; 7 nucleotides agree with TRBD1. CDR1 is MNHEY and CDR2 is SVGAGI in the germline V gene. This CDR3 is 15 amino acids long. Germline trimming cut 2 bases from V and 0 bases from J; bases unmatched to any gene: 1. In nucleotides, the CDR3 is TGTGCCAGCAGTTACACAGGGGCTAGCAATCAGCCCCAGCATTTT. Translation: CASSYTGASNQPQHF.

The chain uses TRBV4-1 and TRBJ2-7, with a possible D match to TRBD1 (6 bases). With 1 base removed from V and 2 bases from J, the gap between germline ends came to 12 bases. The CDR3 has 15 residues. From germline, CDR1 is MGHRA and CDR2 YSYEKL. The CDR3 protein is CASSQVDGTPYEQYF. As DNA, the CDR3 is TGCGCCAGCAGCCAAGTCGACGGGACACCCTACGAGCAGTACTTC.

V and J are TRBV19 and TRBJ2-7; possibly TRBD2 for D (5 bases). V was pared by 5 bases and J by 3 bases, with 11 bases between. Germline V gives CDR1 LNHDA, CDR2 SQIVND (reference sequence). This CDR3 has 13 amino acids. The chain's CDR3 is CASSPGWVYEQYF. DNA for the CDR3: TGTGCCAGTAGTCCGGGATGGGTCTACGAGCAGTACTTC.

V usage is TRBV7-2 and J usage is TRBJ2-1; D could derive from TRBD1 or TRBD2 (5 bases each). Germline V gene lookup returns CDR1 SGHTA and CDR2 FQGNSA. This CDR3 is 14 amino acids long. V was cut by 5 bases and J by 4 bases, with 12 bases left in between. The CDR3 DNA is TGTGCCAGCAGCAGGGGACCGGGGTACAATGAGCAGTTCTTC. Amino acids: CASSRGPGYNEQFF.

Remarks on this clone: The junction and the germline gene differ at one end; a read error may be behind it. The genes are TRBV5-4 and TRBJ1-4; TRBD1 is a possible D gene (5 bases). The CDR3 contains 12 residues. CDR1 is SGHNT and CDR2 is YYREEE in the germline V gene (reference sequence). The CDR3 sequence is CASSLEDSLNVF. CDR3 in DNA: TGTGCCAGCAGCTTGGAAGACAGCCTTAATGTTTTT.

The CDR3 here is CATQGTTGELFF. The CDR3 DNA sequence: TGTGCCACACAAGGGACCACCGGGGAGCTGTTTTTT. This sequence joins TRBV7-9 and TRBJ2-2; D possibly uses TRBD1 or TRBD2 (5 bases each). Germline V gene sequence: CDR1 SEHNR, CDR2 FQNEAQ (reference sequence). V shed 10 bases and J shed 4 bases, with 10 bases lying between them. There are 12 residues in the CDR3.